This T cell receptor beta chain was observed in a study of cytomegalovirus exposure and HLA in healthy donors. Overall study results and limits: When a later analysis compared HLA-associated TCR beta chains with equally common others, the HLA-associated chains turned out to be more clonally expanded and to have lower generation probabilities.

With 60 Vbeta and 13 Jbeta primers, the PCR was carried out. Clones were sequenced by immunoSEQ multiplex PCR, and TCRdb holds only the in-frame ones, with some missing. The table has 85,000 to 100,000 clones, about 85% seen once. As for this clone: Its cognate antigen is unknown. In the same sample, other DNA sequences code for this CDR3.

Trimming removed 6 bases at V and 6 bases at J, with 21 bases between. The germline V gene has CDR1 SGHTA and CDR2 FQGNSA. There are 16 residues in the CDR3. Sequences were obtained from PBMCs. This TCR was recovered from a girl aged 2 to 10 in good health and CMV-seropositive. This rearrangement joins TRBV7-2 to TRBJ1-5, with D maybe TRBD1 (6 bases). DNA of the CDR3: TGTGCCAGCAGAAACGGCGGGGGGCTCGGAATTCAGCCCCAGCATTTT. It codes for CASRNGGGLGIQPQHF.